Below, 22 T cell receptor beta chains from the same sample are listed, as sequenced in a study of OX40 agonist ivuxolimab in advanced cancers. Using immunoSEQ multiplex PCR, the repertoire was profiled, and TCRdb retains in-frame clones only, with some absent. The sample shows about 61,000 clones, over 75% of them seen only once. The sample here was CD4+ or CD8+ T cells sorted from blood, taken in a trial of the OX40 agonist ivuxolimab. The receptor set was obtained from an adult with an advanced solid tumor such as melanoma, head and neck, liver or kidney cancer.

CDR3 sequence (DNA): TGCGCCAGCAGCCAAGGATACACAGGGGTTGGCACCGGGGAGCTGTTTTTT. Translation: CASSQGYTGVGTGELFF. The rearrangement uses TRBV4-3 and TRBJ2-2, with 7 bases matching TRBD1. CDR3 length equals 17 residues. CDR1 is LGHNA, CDR2 YSLEER, per germline. Losses at the gene ends were 1 base for V and 4 bases for J; bases not matched to a gene: 9.

This clone was observed a single time. The chain uses TRBV6-9 and TRBJ2-7, with 15 nucleotides matching TRBD2. The CDR3 length is 18 residues. CDR1 MNHGY and CDR2 SVAAGI come from the germline V gene. V was clipped by 4 bases and J by 3 bases; unmatched bases: 10. The CDR3 here is CASSLGLAGGSSYYEQYF. CDR3 nucleotides: TGTGCCAGCAGTTTGGGACTAGCGGGAGGATCATCATACTACGAGCAGTACTTC.

DNA of the CDR3: TGTGCCAGCAGCGTCACTAGCGGGAGGTACGAGCAGTACTTC. Translating it yields CASSVTSGRYEQYF. This rearrangement joins TRBV9 to TRBJ2-7, with TRBD2 matching 12 bases. This CDR3 has 14 amino acids. Trimming cost V 2 bases and J 4 bases; bases outside gene matches: 1. Per the germline V gene, CDR1 is SGDLS and CDR2 is YYNGEE.

The V call is TRBV19, the J call TRBJ2-3; D could derive from TRBD1 or TRBD2 (6 bases each). The CDR3 extends over 14 amino acids. CDR1 and CDR2 (germline): LNHDA, SQIVND (reference sequence). V lost 5 bases and J 4 bases, leaving 13 bases between the germline ends. CDR3 nucleotides: TGTGCCAGTAGTGTCCGGGGGCAGGCAGATACGCAGTATTTT. Its protein is CASSVRGQADTQYF.

This chain uses TRBV13 with TRBJ2-7; 7 bases map to TRBD1. Germline CDR1 reads PRHDT; CDR2 reads FYEKMQ (reference sequence). CDR3 length: 13 residues. The trim removed 5 bases at V and 1 base at J, leaving 2 bases unmatched. Here the CDR3 reads CASSGQASYEQYF. CDR3 bases: TGTGCCAGCAGCGGACAGGCGTCCTACGAGCAGTACTTC. The entire variable domain, with the rest obtained from reference TRBV13 and TRBJ2-7, is as follows: AAGVIQSPRHLIKEKRETATLKCYPIPRHDTVYWYQQGPGQDPQFLISFYEKMQSDKGSIPDRFSAQQFSDYHSELNMSSLELGDSALYFCASSGQASYEQYFGPGTRLTVT.

This clone turned up a few times. The chain couples TRBV27 to TRBJ1-5; maybe TRBD1 (5 bases). CDR3 length equals 15 residues. Trimming left V 2 bases short and J 3 bases short, with 11 bases between. CDR1 is MNHEY and CDR2 is SMNVEV in the germline V gene (reference sequence). CDR3 DNA: TGTGCCAGCAGTTTAGCCGACAGCTACAATCAGCCCCAGCATTTT. Its translation is CASSLADSYNQPQHF.

The V call is TRBV4-3, the J call TRBJ2-7; the match to TRBD2 covers 11 bases. This CDR3 has 15 residues. CDR1 and CDR2 from the germline V gene are LGHNA and YSLEER. V trimming: 3 bases; J trimming: 2 bases; junction bases outside the gene matches: 3. The CDR3 sequence: CASSHTLAGAYEQYF. The CDR3 DNA is TGCGCCAGCAGCCATACACTAGCGGGAGCCTACGAGCAGTACTTC.

The genes are TRBV7-8 and TRBJ2-1; 11 bases map to TRBD1. Trimming took 7 bases from V and 8 from J; bases not matched to a gene: 13. This CDR3 has 16 amino acids. Germline values: CDR1 SGHVS, CDR2 FQNEAQ. The CDR3 nucleotides read TGTGCCAGCAATCTAGGACAGGGGGCCCCCCACGATGAGCAGTTCTTC. Translation: CASNLGQGAPHDEQFF.

V and J are TRBV7-8 and TRBJ2-7, with TRBD2 identical over 10 bases. The CDR3 extends over 14 amino acids. CDR1 and CDR2 from the germline V gene are SGHVS and FQNEAQ. J gave up 3 bases and V 6 bases, and 5 bases lay outside the gene matches. The CDR3 DNA is TGTGCCAGCAGTCTACTAGCGGGGAACTACGAGCAGTACTTC. Its translation is CASSLLAGNYEQYF. The full variable domain, rest sourced from reference TRBV7-8 and TRBJ2-7, is GAGVSQSPRYKVAKRGQDVALRCDPISGHVSLFWYQQALGQGPEFLTYFQNEAQLDKSGLPSDRFFAERPEGSVSTLKIQRTQQEDSAVYLCASSLLAGNYEQYFGPGTRLTVT.

V gene TRBV11-2 combines with J gene TRBJ2-1; D remains unclear. The length of the CDR3 is 13 residues. V dropped 1 base and J dropped 10 bases, with 11 bases sitting between them. CDR1 SGHAT and CDR2 FQNNGV come from the germline V gene. CDR3 sequence reads: CASSLAPSNEQFF. CDR3 in DNA: TGTGCCAGCAGCTTAGCGCCGTCGAACGAGCAGTTCTTC.

V and J are TRBV2 and TRBJ2-7; 10 bases are shared with TRBD1. J was trimmed by 4 bases and V by 6 bases; bases with no gene match: 3. CDR1 is SNHLY and CDR2 is FYNNEI in the germline V gene. This CDR3 is built from 13 residues. The CDR3 DNA is TGTGCCAGCAGGGACAGGGGGGGGTACGAGCAGTACTTC. This gives the protein CASRDRGGYEQYF.

The V gene is TRBV7-9, the J gene TRBJ2-7; D gene uncertain. From germline, CDR1 is SEHNR and CDR2 FQNEAQ (reference sequence). CDR3 length: 11 residues. V was trimmed by 5 bases and J by 9 bases, leaving 11 bases between them. CDR3: CASSKGWVQYF. CDR3 coding DNA: TGTGCCAGCAGCAAAGGGTGGGTGCAGTACTTC.

The rearrangement joins TRBV6-6 to TRBJ1-2, with D possibly being TRBD1 (5 bases). The CDR3 extends over 12 amino acids. In germline, CDR1 is MNHNY, CDR2 SVGAGI (reference sequence). V was trimmed by 9 bases and J by 4 bases, leaving 12 bases between them. This CDR3 reads CASGTEAYGYTF. CDR3 bases: TGTGCCAGTGGGACCGAGGCCTATGGCTACACCTTC.

The chain recombines TRBV9 with TRBJ2-2, with 8 bases matching TRBD1. The germline V gene has CDR1 SGDLS and CDR2 YYNGEE. The CDR3 is 17 amino acids. J was trimmed by 4 bases and V by 4 bases; bases with no gene match: 12. The CDR3: CASSFNRGQGVTGELFF. CDR3 nucleotides: TGTGCCAGCAGCTTTAATCGAGGACAGGGAGTCACCGGGGAGCTGTTTTTT.

This clone has just a few counts. This same CDR3 is encoded by further DNA sequences in the sample. The J gene is TRBJ2-2, the V gene TRBV27; D unresolved. The CDR3 consists of 12 residues. The germline V gene has CDR1 MNHEY and CDR2 SMNVEV (reference sequence). V was trimmed by 2 bases and J by 2 bases, leaving 0 bases between them. The CDR3 DNA sequence: TGTGCCAGCAGTTTAAACACCGGGGAGCTGTTTTTT. This gives the protein CASSLNTGELFF.

This chain connects TRBV7-9 to TRBJ2-5; no clear D gene. With 5 bases removed from V and 4 bases from J, the gap between germline ends came to 11 bases. Germline V gene data show CDR1 as SEHNR and CDR2 as FQNEAQ (reference sequence). The CDR3 loop spans 13 amino acids. This CDR3 is CASSPLNAETQYF. CDR3 DNA: TGTGCCAGCAGCCCCCTAAACGCAGAGACCCAGTACTTC.

The V call is TRBV28, the J call TRBJ1-2, with D tentatively TRBD1 (5 bases). Trimming removed 7 bases from V and 4 bases from J, with 16 bases in between. Germline V gene sequence: CDR1 MDHEN, CDR2 SYDVKM. This CDR3 region has 14 residues. The CDR3 coding sequence is TGTGCCAGCACCGAGGAGGGGATAGGCTATGGCTACACCTTC. It is translated as CASTEEGIGYGYTF.

Worth noting for this clone: Other nucleotide sequences in the sample specify the same CDR3. This chain links TRBV18 with TRBJ2-3; a possible D gene is TRBD2 (5 bases). Trimming stripped 3 bases from V and 0 bases from J, with 10 bases between. Germline-derived CDR1 and CDR2 are KGHSH and LQKENI. This CDR3 spans 15 amino acids. CDR3: CASSPPAASTDTQYF. In DNA, the CDR3 is TGTGCCAGCTCACCCCCAGCGGCTAGCACAGATACGCAGTATTTT. Supplemented by reference TRBV18 and TRBJ2-3, the full variable domain reads NAGVMQNPRHLVRRRGQEARLRCSPMKGHSHVYWYRQLPEEGLKFMVYLQKENIIDESGMPKERFSAEFPKEGPSILRIQQVVRGDSAAYFCASSPPAASTDTQYFGPGTRLTVL.

The chain has TRBV18 and TRBJ2-1; 11 bases align to TRBD2. The germline V gene has CDR1 KGHSH and CDR2 LQKENI. V shed 2 bases, J shed 8 bases, and the junction held 5 bases outside the gene matches. The length of the CDR3 is 15 residues. Here the CDR3 reads CASSPEVAGGDEQFF. The CDR3 DNA follows: TGTGCCAGCTCACCAGAAGTAGCGGGAGGGGATGAGCAGTTCTTC.

This chain links TRBV19 with TRBJ2-1, with D possibly matching TRBD2 (6 bases). The CDR3 is 14 amino acids. V lost 7 bases, J lost 0 bases, and 10 bases lay in between. Germline V gene sequence: CDR1 LNHDA, CDR2 SQIVND (reference sequence). The CDR3 DNA is TGTGCCAGTAATCACGGGAGCTCCTACAATGAGCAGTTCTTC. Translation: CASNHGSSYNEQFF.

The gene calls are TRBV29-1 and TRBJ2-1, with D unclear. CDR1 SQVTM and CDR2 ANQGSEA come from the germline V gene. V shed 1 base and J shed 4 bases, with 2 bases lying between them. The CDR3 is made up of 11 amino acids. The DNA of the CDR3 is TGCAGCGTTGAAGTGTACAATGAGCAGTTCTTC. Residues: CSVEVYNEQFF.

V is TRBV4-2 and J is TRBJ2-1, with a possible D match to TRBD2 (5 bases). Per the germline V gene, CDR1 is LGHNA and CDR2 is YNFKEQ. Trimming removed 0 bases at V and 5 bases at J, with 14 bases between. The CDR3 runs to 16 residues. The CDR3 reads CASSQEFERSDNEQFF. As DNA, the CDR3 is TGTGCCAGCAGCCAAGAGTTCGAGCGGAGCGACAATGAGCAGTTCTTC.